This note documents a single T cell receptor beta chain sequence. Its antigen has not been determined. The input lacks base qualities; no much larger clone sits a single base away. TCRbeta CDR3 regions were sequenced with the immunoSEQ Assay. After extraction, genomic DNA underwent amplification by bias-controlled multiplex PCR, followed by high-throughput sequencing. In the source study's methods: To quantify the absolute abundance of every unique TCRbeta CDR3 region, sequences were collapsed and filtered. T cell fraction was estimated by normalizing TCRbeta template counts to usable DNA, which was measured by amplifying reference genes present in all nucleated cells. Repertoire TCRs were annotated as SARS-CoV-2-specific when V gene, CDR3 amino acid sequence and J gene were exactly matched to a known reactive TCR set. MIRA supplied the reference SARS-CoV-2 TCR set, which was filtered for enrichment in COVID-19-positive ImmuneCODE repertoires so that public or cross-reactive TCRs were removed. Using the MIRA antigens, annotated TCRs were further analysed by specific ORF or by position within an ORF. Depth was the summed frequency of annotated unique rearrangements, while breadth was defined as annotated unique rearrangements over total unique productive rearrangements. Two-sided Wilcoxon rank-sum tests were used to compare TCR breadth between groups. TCRdb holds this immuneACCESS table with in-frame rearrangements only. Some clones are missing; in checked studies, unresolved V genes explain under half, and the rest has no known cause. Clone size and the V and J calls come from that table; the DNA yielded D and trimming. A total of 200,000 to 250,000 clones appear in this sample, 85% to 90% of them only once. Of the sample, about 10% falls within the top ten clones.

From a lookup of the germline V gene, CDR1 and CDR2 are KGHDR and SFDVKD. The V end loses 4 bases and the J end loses 11 bases, and a stretch of 11 bases separates them. The CDR3 covers 12 residues, taking in both the cysteine and the phenylalanine. Just the 36-base CDR3 DNA is kept, in frame starting at base 1. The treatment or condition label corresponds to: about 20 received Ad26.COV2.S at low or high dose, single or two shots; about 5 received placebo; per-sample allocation not given. Repertoires of vaccine and placebo recipients were sequenced from samples collected on day 63 after the first injection. In Cohort 1b, about two dozen adults aged 18-55 years were enrolled at a single site in Boston, USA, between 29 July and 7 August 2020. Ad26.COV2.S was a replication-incompetent adenovirus type 26 vector that expressed a prefusion-stabilized SARS-CoV-2 spike protein derived from the original Wuhan strain.

The entry originates in a study of Ad26.COV2.S vaccination and SARS-CoV-2 variants (dated by TCRdb to about 2021). Study-level background: Donors in the vaccine arm were drawn from COV1001, a multicentre, randomized, double-blind, placebo-controlled phase I-IIa trial testing Ad26.COV2.S in healthy adults. Trial participants were randomized into five groups of five: low-dose or high-dose Ad26.COV2.S given once or twice, or placebo on both occasions. TCRbeta repertoire sequencing was used to assess the specificity and breadth of SARS-CoV-2-reactive T cell receptors after Ad26.COV2.S vaccination. Ad26.COV2.S was given intramuscularly at 5x10^10 or 1x10^11 viral particles, as a single shot or as two shots 56 days apart. The TCR-sequenced set comprised around 30 samples: approximately 19 Ad26.COV2.S vaccine recipients, 5 placebo recipients and 8 SARS-CoV-2 convalescent individuals. Blinding of investigators to trial group allocation was maintained during experiments and outcome assessment. What the work shows at the level of the full study, not this receptor alone: According to the authors, total T cell responses may have been underestimated by the TCR breadth and depth analyses. After vaccination, substantial breadth of spike-specific CD8+ and CD4+ T cell responses was reported. Compared with placebo recipients, Ad26.COV2.S recipients showed higher spike-specific TCR breadth (P = 0.0014). The study was not powered to compare responses between vaccine doses or regimens. Non-spike TCR breadth was comparable between vaccine and placebo recipients, consistent with the vaccine containing only spike.

The V and J segments used are TRBV24-1 and TRBJ1-5; the D region possibly corresponds to TRBD1 (5 bases align). The sample here was peripheral blood, taken in a trial of Ad26.COV2.S vaccine versus placebo. The TCR originated in a person between 18 and 60 years old who received the Ad26.COV2.S COVID-19 vaccine or a placebo. The CDR3 in this case is CATSDAGMAQHF. The nucleotides read TGTGCCACCAGTGACGCAGGGATGGCCCAGCATTTT.